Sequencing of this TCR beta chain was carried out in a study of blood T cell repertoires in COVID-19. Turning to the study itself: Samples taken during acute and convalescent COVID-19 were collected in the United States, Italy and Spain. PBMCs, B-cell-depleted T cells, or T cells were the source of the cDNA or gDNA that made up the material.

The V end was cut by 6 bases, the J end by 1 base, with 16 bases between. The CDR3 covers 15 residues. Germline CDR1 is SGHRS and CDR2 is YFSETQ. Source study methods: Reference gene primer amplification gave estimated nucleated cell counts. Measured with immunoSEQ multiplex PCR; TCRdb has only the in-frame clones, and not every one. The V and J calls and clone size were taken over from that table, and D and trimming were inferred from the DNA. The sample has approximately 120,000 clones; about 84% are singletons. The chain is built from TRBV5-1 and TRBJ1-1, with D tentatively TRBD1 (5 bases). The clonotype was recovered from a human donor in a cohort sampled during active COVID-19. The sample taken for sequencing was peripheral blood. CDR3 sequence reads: CASTSGRGGNTEAFF. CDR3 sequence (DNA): TGCGCCAGCACGTCGGGGAGGGGAGGGAACACTGAAGCTTTCTTT.